This T cell receptor beta chain was sequenced for a study of blood T cells in healthy people across ages. The CDR3 extends over 15 amino acids. Germline CDR1 is SGHDN and CDR2 is FVKESK. The junction had 7 bases not matched to a gene; V was cut back by 4 bases and J by 3 bases. Using a J-beta primer mix together with a sample-barcoded 5' primer, a second PCR was run for roughly 7 to 11 cycles. From the 5' RACE reads, TCRdb called clonotypes with MiXCR, one entry per CDR3 protein. In the table there are about 770,000 distinct CDR3 sequences, under 45% of which are singletons. No fewer than 6 million PBMCs went into each sample.

The TCR originated in a man in his sixties in good health. This rearrangement joins TRBV14 to TRBJ2-7; 9 bases fit TRBD2. Sequencing was carried out using blood. The CDR3 is CASSPLVSGGYEQYF. The DNA of the CDR3 is TGTGCCAGCAGCCCCCTGGTTAGCGGGGGCTACGAGCAGTACTTC.